This TCR beta chain was profiled in a study of vaccination and CD4 T cells after COVID-19. Study summary: With a range of 35 to 161, the median interval from diagnosis to drawing post-COVID samples was about 100 days. Post-vaccine sampling followed dose two by a median 72 days (range 14 to 241).

For this clonotype: Its matching antigen is unknown.

Sequenced with the Oncomine TCR Beta short-read assay was DNA taken from cultured CD4+ T cells. A single record per CDR3 protein comes from TCRdb applying MiXCR to the PCR reads. The sample holds 10,000 to 12,000 distinct CDR3 sequences, 60% to 75% seen once. The CDR3 consists of 14 residues. The V segment lost 6 bases and the J segment 4 bases; nucleotides outside the gene matches: 8. Treatment meaning: approximately 9-day PBMC culture with coronavirus spike peptide pools or control peptides (ViraFEST assay). Expanded clonotypes were found by TCR sequencing after peptide-pool stimulation (ViraFEST).

This TCR was sampled from a human donor who had recovered from COVID-19. The sequencing input was CD4+ T cells from blood, cultured in vitro. This chain links TRBV12-3 or TRBV12-4 with TRBJ1-2; TRBD1 matches 7 bases. The CDR3, as DNA: TGTGCCAGCAGCCCTACCCGGGACAGCTATGGCTACACCTTC. As protein: CASSPTRDSYGYTF.